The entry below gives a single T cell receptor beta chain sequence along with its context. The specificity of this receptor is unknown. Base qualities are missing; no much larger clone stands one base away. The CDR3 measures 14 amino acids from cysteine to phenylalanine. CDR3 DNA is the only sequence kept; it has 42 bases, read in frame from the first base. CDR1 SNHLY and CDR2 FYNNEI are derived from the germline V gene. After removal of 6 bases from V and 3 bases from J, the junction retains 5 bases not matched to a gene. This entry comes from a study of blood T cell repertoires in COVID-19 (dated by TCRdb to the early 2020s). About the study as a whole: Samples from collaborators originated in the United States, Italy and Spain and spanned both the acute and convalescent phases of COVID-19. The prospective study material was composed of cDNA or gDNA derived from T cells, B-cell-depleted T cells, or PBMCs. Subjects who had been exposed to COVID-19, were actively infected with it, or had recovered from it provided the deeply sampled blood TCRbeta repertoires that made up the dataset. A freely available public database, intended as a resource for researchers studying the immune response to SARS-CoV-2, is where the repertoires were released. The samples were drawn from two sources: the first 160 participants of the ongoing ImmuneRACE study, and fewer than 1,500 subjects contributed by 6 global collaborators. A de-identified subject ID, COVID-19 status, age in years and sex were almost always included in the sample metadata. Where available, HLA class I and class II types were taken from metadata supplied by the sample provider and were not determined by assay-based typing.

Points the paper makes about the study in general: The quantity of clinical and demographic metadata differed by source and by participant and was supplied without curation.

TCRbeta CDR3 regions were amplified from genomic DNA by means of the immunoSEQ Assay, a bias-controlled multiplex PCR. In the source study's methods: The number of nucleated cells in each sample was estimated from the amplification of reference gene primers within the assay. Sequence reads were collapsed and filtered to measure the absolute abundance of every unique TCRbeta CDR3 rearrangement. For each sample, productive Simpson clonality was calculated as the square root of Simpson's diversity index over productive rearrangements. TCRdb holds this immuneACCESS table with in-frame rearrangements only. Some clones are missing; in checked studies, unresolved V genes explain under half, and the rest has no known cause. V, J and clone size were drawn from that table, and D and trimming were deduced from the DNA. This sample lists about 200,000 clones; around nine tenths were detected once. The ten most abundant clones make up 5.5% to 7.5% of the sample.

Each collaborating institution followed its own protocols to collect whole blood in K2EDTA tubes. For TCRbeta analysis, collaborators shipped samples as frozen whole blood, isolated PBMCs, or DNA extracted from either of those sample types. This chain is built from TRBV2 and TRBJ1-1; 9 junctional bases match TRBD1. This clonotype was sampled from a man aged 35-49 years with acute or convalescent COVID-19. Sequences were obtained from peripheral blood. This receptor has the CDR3 CASSSQGADTEAFF. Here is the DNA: TGTGCCAGCAGCTCACAGGGGGCAGACACTGAAGCTTTCTTT.